These T cell receptor beta chains were read from a single sample in a study of blood T cell repertoires in COVID-19. Repertoires were generated with immunoSEQ multiplex PCR, while TCRdb's copy carries only in-frame clones and drops some. The sample has more than 300,000 clones; around 92% are singletons. What was sequenced was peripheral blood. The source of these receptors is a man aged 18 to 30 who had recovered from COVID-19. CDR3s include the opening cysteine and the closing phenylalanine or tryptophan. The D gene is left open where the match is weak. Clone size appears in some rows only: once, few, many, or a class for an expanded clone.

NA	NA	TRBV6-6	TRBJ1-6	TGTGCCAGCAGTTCGGGCAGGGATAATTCACCCCTCCACTTT	CASSSGRDNSPLHF
NA	TRBD2	TRBV3-1/TRBV3-2	TRBJ2-5	TGTGCCAGCAGACCTAGCGGGCCCGGGGAGACCCAGTACTTC	CASRPSGPGETQYF
few	TRBD1	TRBV3-1/TRBV3-2	TRBJ1-6	TGTGCCAGCAACATGGACAGGGTCGGTTCACCCCTCCACTTT	CASNMDRVGSPLHF
NA	TRBD2	TRBV4-3	TRBJ2-1	TGCGCCAGCAGCCAAGCCATCTCAGCGGGGGCTAGCTCCTACAATGAGCAGTTCTTC	CASSQAISAGASSYNEQFF
once	NA	TRBV6-5	TRBJ1-5	TGTGCCAGCAGTTACTCAGGGGACTTCAATCAGCCCCAGCATTTT	CASSYSGDFNQPQHF
NA	NA	TRBV6-5	TRBJ1-2	TGTGCCAGCAGAGACAGTCCCTATGGCTACACCTTC	CASRDSPYGYTF
NA	TRBD2	TRBV27	TRBJ2-2	TGTGCCAGCAGTTCGGGGGGGGGCACCGGGGAGCTGTTTTTT	CASSSGGGTGELFF
NA	NA	TRBV12-3/TRBV12-4	TRBJ2-7	TGTGCCAGCAGTTTGGCAGGGCATCTATCCTTC	CASSLAGHLSF
NA	TRBD1	TRBV6-5	TRBJ2-7	TGTGCCAGCAGTTACTCGACAGGGGGCGGGTACGAGCAGTACTTC	CASSYSTGGGYEQYF
once	NA	TRBV29-1	TRBJ1-2	TGCAGCGTTCCAGCTAACTATGGCTACACCTTC	CSVPANYGYTF
NA	TRBD2	TRBV11-3	TRBJ2-1	TGTGCCAGCAGCTTACCTGGACTAGCGGGACCTTCCTACAATGAGCAGTTCTTC	CASSLPGLAGPSYNEQFF
few	NA	TRBV4-1	TRBJ1-5	TGCGCCAGCAGCGACAGGTCCGTAAATCAGCCCCAGCATTTT	CASSDRSVNQPQHF
NA	TRBD2	TRBV3-1/TRBV3-2	TRBJ2-2	TGTGCCAGCAGCCAGGATCCCGGGACTAGGTCGAGCACCGGGGAGCTGTTTTTT	CASSQDPGTRSSTGELFF
once	NA	TRBV5-1	TRBJ2-7	TGCGCCAGCAGCTTGGCCCCGAGACAGACCTCCTACGAGCAGTACTTC	CASSLAPRQTSYEQYF
once	NA	TRBV18	TRBJ2-7	TGTGCCAGCTCGGTCGCGGGGGAGCAGTACTTC	CASSVAGEQYF
NA	TRBD2	TRBV10-2	TRBJ2-4	TGCGCCAGCAGTGAAGGGAGCGGGAGGGCAAACATTCAGTACTTC	CASSEGSGRANIQYF
NA	NA	TRBV19	TRBJ1-4	TGTGCCAGTAGTAACAGCGCCAGGGGATGGCATGAAAAACTGTTTTTT	CASSNSARGWHEKLFF
NA	NA	TRBV30	TRBJ2-1	TGTGCCTGGAGTGTAAGTAGCGGATTCTACAATGAGCAGTTCTTC	CAWSVSSGFYNEQFF
NA	NA	TRBV10-3	TRBJ1-1	TGTGCCATCAGTCGGCAGGGCCAAATAAATGTTGAAGCTTTCTTT	CAISRQGQINVEAFF
few	NA	TRBV4-1	TRBJ1-1	TGCGCCAGCAGCCAAGATTCCTGGGGGCTCGGCACTGAAGCTTTCTTT	CASSQDSWGLGTEAFF
once	NA	TRBV19	TRBJ1-1	TGTGCTTCCACCGGCGGAGTAAACACTGAAGCTTTCTTT	CASTGGVNTEAFF
NA	TRBD1	TRBV24-1	TRBJ2-1	TGTGCCACCAGTGGCCCCGGGACAGGGTTATCAACTAGCGATAACAATGAGCAGTTCTTC	CATSGPGTGLSTSDNNEQFF
NA	NA	TRBV11-3	TRBJ2-5	TGTGCCAGCAGCTTAGGCAGGCAAGAGACCCAGTACTTC	CASSLGRQETQYF
NA	TRBD1	TRBV7-2	TRBJ2-5	TGTGCCAGCAGCCCGACAGGGATGGAGACCCAGTACTTC	CASSPTGMETQYF
NA	TRBD1	TRBV5-6	TRBJ1-5	TGTGCCAGCAGCTTGATGTTTGCTGGACAGGGGGCTGTCAATCAGCCCCAGCATTTT	CASSLMFAGQGAVNQPQHF
NA	TRBD1	TRBV9	TRBJ2-5	TGTGCCAGCAGCGTCACCGACAGGGGAGAGACCCAGTACTTC	CASSVTDRGETQYF
NA	NA	TRBV27	TRBJ2-7	TGTGCCAGCAGTGTGGGGCGGACAGTCCAAGAGAACTTC	CASSVGRTVQENF
NA	NA	TRBV14	TRBJ2-7	TGTGCCAGCAGCCAAGGCGTAAGACACCCCTACGAGCAGTACTTC	CASSQGVRHPYEQYF
NA	NA	TRBV5-1	TRBJ1-5	TGCGCCAGCAGCTTGGAGTCAGGGGCCAATCAGCCCCAGCATTTT	CASSLESGANQPQHF
few	NA	TRBV6-5	TRBJ1-1	TGTGCCAGCAGCCGCCTGACAGCCCCTGACACTGAAGCTTTCTTT	CASSRLTAPDTEAFF
NA	NA	TRBV2	TRBJ2-5	TGTGCCAGCAAGGAGGGGACCCAGTACTTC	CASKEGTQYF
NA	NA	TRBV19	TRBJ1-5	TGTGCCAGTACCCAGTGGCTGCTTAGCAATCAGCCCCAGCATTTT	CASTQWLLSNQPQHF
NA	NA	TRBV5-1	TRBJ2-3	TGCGCCAGCAGCTCCTCCCAGGATACGCAGTATTTT	CASSSSQDTQYF
NA	NA	TRBV10-3	TRBJ1-3	TGTGCCATCAGTGAGTCGATCAGTAAGGCGGGTGGAAACACCATATATTTT	CAISESISKAGGNTIYF
NA	NA	TRBV4-2	TRBJ2-3	TGTGCCAGCAGCCAAGATACCGGTAGCACAGATACGCAGTATTTT	CASSQDTGSTDTQYF
NA	NA	TRBV19	TRBJ1-1	TGTGCCAGTCTGCCTTGGGGAGGGTCCACTGAAGCTTTCTTT	CASLPWGGSTEAFF
NA	TRBD2	TRBV3-1/TRBV3-2	TRBJ2-3	TGTGCCAGCAGCCCCGCCGTACGAACTATCAGCGGGAAGGGCGCAGATACGCAGTATTTT	CASSPAVRTISGKGADTQYF
NA	TRBD2	TRBV11-2	TRBJ2-7	TGTGCCAGCAGCCGTAAACTAGCGGGAGTGCGGTACGAGCAGTACTTC	CASSRKLAGVRYEQYF
NA	TRBD1	TRBV4-1	TRBJ2-3	TGCGCCAGCAGCCAAAAATCGGGACAGGGTTTCGTTACGCAGTATTTT	CASSQKSGQGFVTQYF
once	TRBD1	TRBV29-1	TRBJ2-1	TGCAGCGTTGAAGCCCCAGGACAGGGCTACAATGAGCAGTTCTTC	CSVEAPGQGYNEQFF
once	NA	TRBV5-1	TRBJ2-5	TGCGCCAGCAGCAAGGGACAGCGGGCGGAGACCCAGTACTTC	CASSKGQRAETQYF
NA	TRBD1	TRBV11-3	TRBJ1-1	TGTGCCAGCAGCCGGGGGACAGAGGGCACTGAAGCTTTCTTT	CASSRGTEGTEAFF
NA	TRBD1	TRBV5-5	TRBJ1-1	TGTGCCAGCAGCTTGGAGGGGACAGGGGTTTTGGTTATGAACACTGAAGCTTTCTTT	CASSLEGTGVLVMNTEAFF
NA	NA	TRBV7-8	TRBJ2-7	TGTGCCAGCAGCTTATCCCAGGGCAGCGCCTACGAGCAGTACTTC	CASSLSQGSAYEQYF
NA	TRBD2	TRBV7-9	TRBJ2-7	TGTGCCAGCAGCTTAGCAGGGAGGGCGGACGAGCAGTACTTC	CASSLAGRADEQYF
few	TRBD2	TRBV9	TRBJ2-1	TGTGCCAGCAGCGTCGACGGGACTAGCGGGAGAAATGAGCAGTTCTTC	CASSVDGTSGRNEQFF
NA	NA	TRBV15	TRBJ1-3	TGTGCCACCAGCAGAGATCCGGACTACGGAAACACCATATATTTT	CATSRDPDYGNTIYF
NA	NA	TRBV13	TRBJ1-2	TGTGCCAGCAGCCAACAGGTTTTCTATGGCTACACCTTC	CASSQQVFYGYTF
NA	NA	TRBV28	TRBJ1-1	TGTGCCAGCAGAGGAGGGACGAGCACTGAAGCTTTCTTT	CASRGGTSTEAFF
NA	TRBD1	TRBV9	TRBJ1-1	TGTGCCAGCCACCTAGGGACAGGGGCGAACACTGAAGCTTTCTTT	CASHLGTGANTEAFF
NA	TRBD2	TRBV4-1	TRBJ2-7	TGCGCCAGCAGCCAAGATGTTCGACTAGCGGGAGGAAGGAACGAGCAGTACTTC	CASSQDVRLAGGRNEQYF
NA	TRBD2	TRBV19	TRBJ2-7	TGTGCCAGTAGCATAGCGGGAGGACTCTCCTACGAGCAGTACTTC	CASSIAGGLSYEQYF
NA	NA	TRBV7-2	TRBJ2-5	TGTGCCAGCAGCTCTAGCGACCAAGAGACCCAGTACTTC	CASSSSDQETQYF
NA	NA	TRBV5-6	TRBJ2-1	TGTGCCAGCAGCTTACAGGGTGTGTATGAGCAGTTCTTC	CASSLQGVYEQFF